These 10 T cell receptor beta chains share one sample of origin, sequenced in a study of cytomegalovirus exposure and HLA in healthy donors (TCRdb year 2017). Receptor libraries were prepared by the immunoSEQ multiplex PCR assay. Entries here come from immuneACCESS through TCRdb and include only in-frame sequences with V and J called. Some clones fail to appear in such tables; in the studies checked, an unresolved V gene covers under half of the shortfall, and the cause of the remainder is unknown. The sample table lists under 300,000 clones, 65% to 90% of them with a count of one. Together, the top ten hold 0.9% to 1.1% of the sample. The specimen was PBMCs. The source of these receptors is a woman aged 18-35 years in good health and CMV-seronegative.

For the CDR3, the DNA is TGTGCCAGCAGCCAGGCCCTAGCGGGCACAGATACGCAGTATTTT. Translated, it gives CASSQALAGTDTQYF. The V and J genes are TRBV7-9 and TRBJ2-3, with 7 bases aligning to TRBD2. The length of the CDR3 is 15 residues. V lost 5 bases to trimming and J lost 1 base; unmatched junction nucleotides: 6. Germline CDR1 and CDR2: SEHNR and FQNEAQ (reference sequence).

The rearrangement uses TRBV11-3 and TRBJ1-1; D is possibly TRBD1 (5 bases). Germline CDR1 SGHNT, CDR2 YENEEA. Trimming pared 3 bases from V and 4 bases from J, leaving 12 bases between. This CDR3 contains 14 residues. The CDR3 here is CASSFTGRVTEAFF. The CDR3, as DNA: TGTGCCAGCAGCTTCACAGGCCGGGTCACTGAAGCTTTCTTT.

DNA for the CDR3: TGTGCCAGCAGCTTAGTCCCCGGTAGCTCCTACGAGCAGTACTTC. This codes for CASSLVPGSSYEQYF. This chain uses TRBV11-2 with TRBJ2-7; D is unclear. This CDR3 spans 15 amino acids. Germline CDR1 and CDR2: SGHAT and FQNNGV. Trimming left V 1 base short and J 0 bases short, with 10 bases between.

This sequence joins TRBV6-1 and TRBJ1-2; a weak D match, TRBD1 (5 bases). The CDR3 has 15 residues. Germline V gene data show CDR1 as MNHNS and CDR2 as SASEGT. Deletions cut 7 bases from V and 4 bases from J, with 19 bases between. CDR3 protein: CASNPARGETYGYTF. Written as DNA, the CDR3 is TGTGCCAGCAACCCCGCCCGGGGGGAAACCTATGGCTACACCTTC.

This chain connects TRBV7-8 to TRBJ2-2, with 13 bases lining up with TRBD2. Germline CDR1 reads SGHVS; CDR2 reads FQNEAQ. The CDR3 is 19 residues long. Unmatched junction bases numbered 7, after V lost 2 bases and J lost 1 base. CDR3 coding DNA: TGTGCCAGCAGCTTACCGGGACTAGCGGGGACGCGGAACACCGGGGAGCTGTTTTTT. Protein: CASSLPGLAGTRNTGELFF.

Only one count was recorded for this clone. The V call is TRBV6-5, the J call TRBJ1-2, with a possible D match to TRBD1 (6 bases). The CDR3 runs to 14 residues. The V and J ends lost 6 bases and 2 bases respectively, with 13 bases between them. Germline values: CDR1 MNHEY, CDR2 SVGAGI. In DNA form, the CDR3 reads TGTGCCAGCAGAAGGGGGACGGGGAACTATGGCTACACCTTC. This gives the protein CASRRGTGNYGYTF.

The chain has TRBV19 and TRBJ1-1; D is unresolved. Trimming cost V 10 bases and J 5 bases, with 17 bases left between them. The CDR3 is 13 amino acids. The germline V gene has CDR1 LNHDA and CDR2 SQIVND (reference sequence). The CDR3 coding sequence is TGTGCCACCCAATACCCCGGGGAGACTGAAGCTTTCTTT. Residues: CATQYPGETEAFF.

The rearrangement links TRBV30 to TRBJ1-5, with no clear D. This CDR3 is built from 15 residues. V dropped 2 bases and J dropped 6 bases, with 17 bases sitting between them. CDR1 and CDR2 from the germline V gene are GTSNPN and SVGIG (reference sequence). The CDR3 here is CAWSSRRAAVQPQHF. The DNA of the CDR3 is TGTGCCTGGAGTTCCCGGAGGGCGGCCGTTCAGCCCCAGCATTTT.

This clone occurred a few times. V is TRBV5-1 and J is TRBJ2-6, with unresolved D. Germline V gene sequence: CDR1 SGHRS, CDR2 YFSETQ. V was cut by 0 bases and J by 4 bases, with 11 bases left in between. The CDR3 totals 16 residues. The CDR3 reads CASSLASFPGANVLTF. DNA for the CDR3: TGCGCCAGCAGCTTGGCTTCGTTTCCCGGGGCCAACGTCCTGACTTTC.

V and J are TRBV5-1 and TRBJ2-6; perhaps TRBD1 as D (6 bases). This CDR3 spans 18 amino acids. Trimming left V 2 bases short and J 4 bases short, with 19 bases between. Germline CDR1 SGHRS, CDR2 YFSETQ. DNA of the CDR3: TGCGCCAGCAGCTTACCGACAGGCACGGCCTTGGGGGCCAACGTCCTGACTTTC. Translation: CASSLPTGTALGANVLTF.